Given below is one T cell receptor beta chain in context. In the original processing: Estimation of nucleated cell counts was performed using reference gene primer amplification. Profiling relied on immunoSEQ multiplex PCR, and the TCRdb table lists in-frame clones only, not all of them. D and trimming come from the DNA, and the V and J calls and clone size come from that table. The sample contains 150,000 or so clones, about four fifths of which appear only once. The CDR3 runs 14 residues. The V and J ends lost 0 bases and 5 bases respectively, with 11 bases between them. Germline V gene sequence: CDR1 SGHRS, CDR2 YFSETQ. The data are from a study of blood T cell repertoires in COVID-19.

This sequence was found in a woman aged 60-75 years with acute or convalescent COVID-19. The chain links TRBV5-1 to TRBJ2-5; D perhaps matches TRBD1 (5 bases). The sample taken for sequencing was peripheral blood. For the CDR3, the DNA is TGCGCCAGCAGCTTGGGACAGCCGTTGGAGACCCAGTACTTC. Amino acid sequence: CASSLGQPLETQYF.